The present T cell receptor beta chain was sequenced within a study of regulatory T cells in long-lasting Graves disease. The time point here: persistent/refractory GD, antithyroid drugs over 5 years with positive TRAb. The TCR library was made from RNA that had been extracted from PBMCs in TRIzol. This clonotype was observed a few times. Through Arm-PCR of CDR3 regions and iRepertoire HTBI primers, TCR beta libraries were built. TCRdb reanalysed the multiplex PCR reads using MiXCR and keeps one entry per CDR3 protein. The table has around 500,000 distinct CDR3 sequences, about a fifth seen once. Specimen: peripheral blood mononuclear cells (PBMCs), collected when the disease was refractory, from a patient treated with antithyroid drugs. The receptor was isolated from a female donor with Graves disease.

Here the CDR3 DNA reads TGCGCCAGCAGCCACACACATGCCCTCTATGGCTACACCTTC. Protein sequence: CASSHTHALYGYTF. The V and J genes are TRBV4-3 and TRBJ1-2; D not certain. Germline values: CDR1 LGHNA, CDR2 YSLEER. The ends were cut back, 3 bases at V and 4 bases at J, with 12 bases in the middle. The CDR3 spans 14 residues.